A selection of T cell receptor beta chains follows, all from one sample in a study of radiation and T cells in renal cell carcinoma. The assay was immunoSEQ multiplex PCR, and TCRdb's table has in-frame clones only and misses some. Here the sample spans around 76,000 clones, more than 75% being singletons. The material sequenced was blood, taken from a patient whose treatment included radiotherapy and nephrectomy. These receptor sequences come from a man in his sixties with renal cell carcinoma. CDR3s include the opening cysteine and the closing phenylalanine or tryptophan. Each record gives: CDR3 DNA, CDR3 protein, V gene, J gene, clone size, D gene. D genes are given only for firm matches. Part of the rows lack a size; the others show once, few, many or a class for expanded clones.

TGTGCCAGCAGTGATCAGCCGGGAGGGGGGACCGGGGAGCTGTTTTTT	CASSDQPGGGTGELFF	TRBV6-1	TRBJ2-2	once	TRBD2
TGTGCCAGCAGCCGCACTAGCGGGAGGGCCCCTGAGCAGTTCTTC	CASSRTSGRAPEQFF	TRBV7-2	TRBJ2-1	-	TRBD2
TGTGCCAGTAGTATAACTGGACTCCTGTTCGCGAACACCGGGGAGCTGTTTTTT	CASSITGLLFANTGELFF	TRBV19	TRBJ2-2	-	-
TGTGCCAGCAGCAAAGATCAAAGGGGTCTGGGATTTAAGGGGTGGTCCTACGAGCAGTACTTC	CASSKDQRGLGFKGWSYEQYF	TRBV21-1	TRBJ2-7	-	-
TGTGCCAGCAGCCCACGACTCCGCTCCTACAATGAGCAGTTCTTC	CASSPRLRSYNEQFF	TRBV11-2	TRBJ2-1	-	-
TGCGCCAGCAGCCAAGAGACGCTCCAGACTCACGGCTACACCTTC	CASSQETLQTHGYTF	TRBV4-1	TRBJ1-2	-	-
TGTGCCAGCAGCTTAGCAGAGACTAGCGGGAGGTCCGGGGAGCTGTTTTTT	CASSLAETSGRSGELFF	TRBV7-6	TRBJ2-2	-	TRBD2
TGTGCCAGCAGTAGTGCGGGCTACGAGCAGTACTTC	CASSSAGYEQYF	TRBV11-2	TRBJ2-7	-	-
TGTGCCAGCAGCGGTGATGTAGGTCGTCTCTACGAGCAGTACTTC	CASSGDVGRLYEQYF	TRBV7-2	TRBJ2-7	-	-
TGTGCCATCAGTGAGTGGGTAAACTATGGCTACACCTTC	CAISEWVNYGYTF	TRBV10-3	TRBJ1-2	-	-
TGTGCCAGCAGCTACCGGGACAGGCCAGCCGGGGAGCTGTTTTTT	CASSYRDRPAGELFF	TRBV5-5	TRBJ2-2	-	TRBD1
TGTGCCAGCAGCTCACCGACTAGCGGGAGGGCGCATACGCAGTATTTT	CASSSPTSGRAHTQYF	TRBV7-2	TRBJ2-3	-	TRBD2
TGTGCCAGCAGCGGTGAGGGACTAGCGGGAGATGAGCAGTTCTTC	CASSGEGLAGDEQFF	TRBV28	TRBJ2-1	-	TRBD2
TGTGCCAGCCGCTGGAGGAGGGATACCGGGGAGCTGTTTTTT	CASRWRRDTGELFF	TRBV28	TRBJ2-2	-	-
TGTGCCAGCAGCTTAGGGGTGGGACTACCCACAGATACGCAGTATTTT	CASSLGVGLPTDTQYF	TRBV7-2	TRBJ2-3	once	TRBD2
TGTGCCAGCAGTCCTCATATAGCGGGAGCTGCCAATGAGCAGTTCTTC	CASSPHIAGAANEQFF	TRBV28	TRBJ2-1	-	TRBD2
TGTGCCAGTAGTGACAGCTCTGGGGCCAACGTCCTGACTTTC	CASSDSSGANVLTF	TRBV19	TRBJ2-6	-	-
TGTGCCAGCAGCCTTCTGGGACAGGGGGTACAAGAGACCCAGTACTTC	CASSLLGQGVQETQYF	TRBV7-2	TRBJ2-5	-	TRBD1